These 9 T cell receptor beta chains came from one sample sequenced in a study of CD8+CD57+ T cells in acquired aplastic anemia. Using genomic DNA as the template, TCR beta VDJ and CDR3 profiling was carried out. MiXCR, applied by TCRdb to the reads, yields one record per CDR3 protein. The repertoire has about 200,000 distinct CDR3 sequences, roughly 60% of them found once; the top ten carry roughly three fifths. Patients who underwent sequencing had shown CD8+CD57+ cell expansion by flow cytometry. Sample: sorted CD4+, CD8+, or CD8+CD57+ T cells (not recorded which) from PBMCs. These receptors were obtained from a human donor with aplastic anemia.

V and J are TRBV20-1 and TRBJ2-7; D is unclear. The V end lost 4 bases, the J end lost 3 bases, and 7 bases lay between the germline ends. CDR3 length equals 11 residues. Germline loops: CDR1 DFQATT, CDR2 SNEGSKA (reference sequence). The chain's CDR3 is CSAILGYEQYF. As DNA, the CDR3 is TGCAGTGCTATTCTGGGCTACGAGCAGTACTTC.

The genes are TRBV9 and TRBJ1-2; the D is unclear. V shed 0 bases and J shed 3 bases, with 9 bases lying between them. Germline V gives CDR1 SGDLS, CDR2 YYNGEE. The CDR3 is 14 amino acids. The CDR3 sequence is CASSVGGNDYGYTF. CDR3 nucleotides: TGTGCCAGCAGCGTAGGTGGGAACGACTATGGCTACACCTTC.

The chain links TRBV6-5 to TRBJ2-3; no definite D call. Germline loops: CDR1 MNHEY, CDR2 SVGAGI. Trimming stripped 5 bases from V and 6 bases from J, with 6 bases between. This CDR3 has 11 amino acids. The CDR3 DNA reads TGTGCCAGCAGTAATTTCGATACGCAGTATTTT. This encodes CASSNFDTQYF.

The sample holds many counts of this clonotype. The V call is TRBV7-6, the J call TRBJ2-1, with 10 bases matching TRBD2. V was clipped by 0 bases and J by 6 bases; unmatched bases: 5. The CDR3 has 16 amino acids. Per the germline V gene, CDR1 is SGHVS and CDR2 is FNYEAQ. CDR3 in amino acids: CASSLAAGGYSNEQFF. The DNA for the CDR3 is TGTGCCAGCAGCTTAGCAGCGGGGGGGTACTCCAATGAGCAGTTCTTC.

This chain's CDR3 is CATSIRERSGAETQYF. CDR3 DNA: TGTGCCACCAGCATTCGGGAAAGATCTGGGGCGGAGACCCAGTACTTC. The chain employs TRBV15 and TRBJ2-5; D is tentatively TRBD1 or TRBD2 (5 bases each). V gave up 4 bases and J gave up 5 bases, with 20 bases separating them. The V gene's germline CDR1 is LNHNV and CDR2 YYDKDF (reference sequence). This CDR3 has 16 residues. Filled out from reference TRBV15 and TRBJ2-5, the complete variable domain reads DAMVIQNPRYQVTQFGKPVTLSCSQTLNHNVMYWYQQKSSQAPKLLFHYYDKDFNNEADTPDNFQSRRPNTSFCFLDIRSPGLGDTAMYLCATSIRERSGAETQYFGPGTRLLVL.

The chain is built from TRBV29-1 and TRBJ1-5; 9 nucleotides agree with TRBD1. This CDR3 is built from 13 residues. With 4 bases clipped from V and 5 bases from J, the junction kept 3 bases outside the gene matches. CDR1 and CDR2 from the germline V gene are SQVTM and ANQGSEA. CDR3 loop: CSVGTGEYQPQHF. In nucleotides, the CDR3 is TGCAGCGTTGGGACAGGGGAGTATCAGCCCCAGCATTTT.

V gene TRBV10-3 combines with J gene TRBJ2-1; 13 bases line up with TRBD2. The CDR3 totals 14 residues. V was clipped by 4 bases and J by 13 bases; unmatched bases: 7. Germline values: CDR1 ENHRY, CDR2 SYGVKD. The CDR3 reads CAISGTSGGPLQFF. The CDR3 bases are TGTGCCATCAGTGGGACTAGCGGGGGCCCCCTCCAGTTCTTC.

The rearrangement uses TRBV9 and TRBJ1-2; TRBD1 aligns across 8 bases. CDR3 length: 12 amino acids. V shed 4 bases, J shed 11 bases, and the junction held 7 bases outside the gene matches. Germline assignment: CDR1 SGDLS and CDR2 YYNGEE. The CDR3 loop is CASSTYGQGYTF. In DNA form, the CDR3 reads TGTGCCAGCAGCACCTACGGACAGGGATACACCTTC.

In its sample, this clonotype was seen many times. This rearrangement joins TRBV10-3 to TRBJ2-3, with 7 bases aligning to TRBD2. CDR1 and CDR2 (germline): ENHRY, SYGVKD. CDR3 size: 16 residues. V gave up 0 bases and J gave up 1 base; unmatched junction bases: 4. The CDR3 here is CAISESASGGTDTQYF. CDR3 sequence (DNA): TGTGCCATCAGTGAGTCGGCGAGCGGGGGCACAGATACGCAGTATTTT.